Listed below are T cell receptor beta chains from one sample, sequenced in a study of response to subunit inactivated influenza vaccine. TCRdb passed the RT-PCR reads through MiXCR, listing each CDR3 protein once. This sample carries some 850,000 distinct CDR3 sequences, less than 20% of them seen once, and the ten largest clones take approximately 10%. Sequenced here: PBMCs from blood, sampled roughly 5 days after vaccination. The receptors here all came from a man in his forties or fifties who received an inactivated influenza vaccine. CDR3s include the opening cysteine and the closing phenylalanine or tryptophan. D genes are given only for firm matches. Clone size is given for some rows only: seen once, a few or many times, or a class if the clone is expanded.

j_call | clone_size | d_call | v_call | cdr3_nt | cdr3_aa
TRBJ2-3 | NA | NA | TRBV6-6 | TGTGCCAGCTTGGCAGATACGCAGTATTTT | CASLADTQYF
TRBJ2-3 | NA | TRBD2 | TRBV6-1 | TGTGCCAGCAGCGGACTAGCGGGAGGAAGGGGTGGTACGCAGTATTTT | CASSGLAGGRGGTQYF
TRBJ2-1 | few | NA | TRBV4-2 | TGTGCCAGCAGCTATACAGGGATCGAGCAGTTCTTC | CASSYTGIEQFF
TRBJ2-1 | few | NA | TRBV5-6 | TGTGCCAGCAGCTCGACAATTGGTGAGCAGTTCTTC | CASSSTIGEQFF
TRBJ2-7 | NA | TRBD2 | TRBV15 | TGTGCCACCAGCAGAGAAACTAGCGGGATTGGCGAGCAGTACTTC | CATSRETSGIGEQYF
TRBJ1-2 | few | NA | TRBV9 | TGTGCCAGCAGCCTTAACACGGGGGCAGCTAACTATGGCTACACCTTC | CASSLNTGAANYGYTF
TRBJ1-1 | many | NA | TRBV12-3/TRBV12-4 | TGTGCCAGCAGGGGGTTTGAGTCCTATCGGCCTGAAGCTTTCTTT | CASRGFESYRPEAFF
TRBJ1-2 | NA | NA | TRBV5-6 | TGTGCCAGCAGCTTTTACGTGACAGACTATGGCTACACCTTC | CASSFYVTDYGYTF
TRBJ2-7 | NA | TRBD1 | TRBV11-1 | TGTGCCAGCAGCTTAGTTCGGGGCAGGGGGCTCTCGGATGGTATTTACGAGCAGTACTTC | CASSLVRGRGLSDGIYEQYF
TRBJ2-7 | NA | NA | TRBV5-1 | TGCGCCAGCAGCGGAACCACGAAAGTTGGCGAGCAGTACTTC | CASSGTTKVGEQYF
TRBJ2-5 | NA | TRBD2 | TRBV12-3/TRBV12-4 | TGTGCCAGCAGTCCTAGCGGGAGTAGGGAGACCCAGTACTTC | CASSPSGSRETQYF
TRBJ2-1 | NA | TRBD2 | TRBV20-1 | TGCAGTGCTAGAGTAACTAGCGGGAGATATTACAATGAGCAGTTCTTC | CSARVTSGRYYNEQFF
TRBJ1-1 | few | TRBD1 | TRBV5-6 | TGTGCCAGCAGCTTGTTACAGGGGACTTACACTGAAGCTTTCTTT | CASSLLQGTYTEAFF
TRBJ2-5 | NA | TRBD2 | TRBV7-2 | TGTGCCAGCAGCTTACCTAGCGGGAGTCGTGAGACCCAGTACTTC | CASSLPSGSRETQYF
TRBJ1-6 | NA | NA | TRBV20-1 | TGCAGTGCTAGAGATCAGGGGCTCAGCTCCTATAATTCACCCCTCCACTTT | CSARDQGLSSYNSPLHF
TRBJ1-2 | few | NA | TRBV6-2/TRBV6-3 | TGTGCCAGCAGTTACGGATTGCTTTACACCTTC | CASSYGLLYTF
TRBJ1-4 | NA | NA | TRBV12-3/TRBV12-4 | TGTGCCAGCAGTTCGCGGGGCAGACCTAATGAAAAACTGTTTTTT | CASSSRGRPNEKLFF
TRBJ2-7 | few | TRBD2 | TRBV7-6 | TGTGCCAGCAGCCCCCCACTAGCGGGCACCTCCTACGAGCAGTACTTC | CASSPPLAGTSYEQYF
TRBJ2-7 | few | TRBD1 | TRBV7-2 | TGTGCCAGCAGCGCGACAGGGGAGATCGACGAGCAGTACTTC | CASSATGEIDEQYF
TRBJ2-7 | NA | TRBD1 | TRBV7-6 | TGTGCCAGCAGCTCGACAGGGGTCCACGAGCAGTACTTC | CASSSTGVHEQYF
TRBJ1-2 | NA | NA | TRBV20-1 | TGCAGTGCTGCCCTTCAACCTAGTTATGGCTACACCTTC | CSAALQPSYGYTF
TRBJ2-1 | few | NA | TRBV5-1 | TGCGCCAGCAGCAAGGGAGAGACTAGGACTGAGCAGTTCTTC | CASSKGETRTEQFF
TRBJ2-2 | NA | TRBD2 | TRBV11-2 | TGTGCCAGCAGCTTAGACCCCCGGGGGGACACCGGGGAGCTGTTTTTT | CASSLDPRGDTGELFF
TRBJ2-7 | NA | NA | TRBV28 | TGTGCCAGCAGTCCCCTGGGGGGGGGACACTCCTACGAGCAGTACTTC | CASSPLGGGHSYEQYF
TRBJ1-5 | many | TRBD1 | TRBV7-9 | TGTGCCAGCAGCGACTTCTCAGGGGGCGCCGATCAGCCCCAGCATTTT | CASSDFSGGADQPQHF
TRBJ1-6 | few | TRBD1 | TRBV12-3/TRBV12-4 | TGTGCCAGCAGTTTGGGAAGTGGGACAGGGGGTTCACCCCTCCACTTT | CASSLGSGTGGSPLHF
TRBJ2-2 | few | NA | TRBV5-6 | TGTGCCAGCACCTTGGCCGGGGCGAACACCGGGGAGCTGTTTTTT | CASTLAGANTGELFF
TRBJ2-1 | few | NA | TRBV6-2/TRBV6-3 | TGTGCCAGCAGTTACCTAGCTTGGTCCTACAATGAGCAGTTCTTC | CASSYLAWSYNEQFF
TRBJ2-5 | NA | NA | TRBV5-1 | TGCGCCAGCAGCCCTACGGACCCGCAGCGGGAGACCCAGTACTTC | CASSPTDPQRETQYF
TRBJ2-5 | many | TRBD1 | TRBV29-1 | TGCAGCGCCGGGGGGACAGGGGCAGAGACCCAGTACTTC | CSAGGTGAETQYF
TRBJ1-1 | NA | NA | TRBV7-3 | TGTGCCAGCAGCCAAAGGAAAGATGGCGAAGCTTTCTTT | CASSQRKDGEAFF
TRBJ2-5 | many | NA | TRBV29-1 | TGCAGCGTTAGGGGCAGGTCCCGAGAGACCCAGTACTTC | CSVRGRSRETQYF
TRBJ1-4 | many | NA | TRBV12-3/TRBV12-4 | TGTGCCAGCAGTTTCGCCCCTTCTTGGTCCGGGGATGAAAAACTGTTTTTT | CASSFAPSWSGDEKLFF
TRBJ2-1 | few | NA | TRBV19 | TGTGCCAGTAGTATCGTCGGCAGCCCCTACAATGAGCAGTTCTTC | CASSIVGSPYNEQFF
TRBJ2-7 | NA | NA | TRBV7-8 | TGTGCCAGCAGCCCCGGTGCTAGGGGTTGGAACGACGAGCAGTACTTC | CASSPGARGWNDEQYF
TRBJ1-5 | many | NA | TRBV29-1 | TGCAGCGTTCTTTTGGTTGCAGGCAATCAGCCCCAGCATTTT | CSVLLVAGNQPQHF
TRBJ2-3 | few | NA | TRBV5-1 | TGCGCCAGCAGAAGGGGGGGGGAGACAGATACGCAGTATTTT | CASRRGGETDTQYF
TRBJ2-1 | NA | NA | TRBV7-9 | TGTGCCAGCAGCTTAGATGAGGGTGAGCAGTTCTTC | CASSLDEGEQFF
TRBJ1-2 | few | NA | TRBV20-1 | TGCAGTGCTCCCGCGTTCGACGAGTGGGACACCTTC | CSAPAFDEWDTF
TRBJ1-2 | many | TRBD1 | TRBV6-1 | TGTGCCAGCAGTGAGCCCGGGACAGAGAGCTACACCTTC | CASSEPGTESYTF
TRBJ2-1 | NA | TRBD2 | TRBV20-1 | TGCAGTGCCCTTCGTGGAGCGGGAGGGCGCGAGCAGTTCTTC | CSALRGAGGREQFF
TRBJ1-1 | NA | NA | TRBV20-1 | TGCAGTGCTAGAGATGACGACAGGACAATAGGTGAAGCTTTCTTT | CSARDDDRTIGEAFF
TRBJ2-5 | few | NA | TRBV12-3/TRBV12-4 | TGTGCCAGCAGTTTAGATCCGGGGGAGACCCAGTACTTC | CASSLDPGETQYF
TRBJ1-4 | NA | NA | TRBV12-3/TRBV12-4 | TGTGCCAGCAGTCCCGGTGTTGAAAAACTGTTTTTT | CASSPGVEKLFF
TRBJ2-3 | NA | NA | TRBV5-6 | TGTGCCAGCACCGGAAGGGATACGCAGTATTTT | CASTGRDTQYF
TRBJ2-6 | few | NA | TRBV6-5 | TGTGCCAGCAGTTTGGGACCGCCGGGCGGGGCCAACGTCCTGACTTTC | CASSLGPPGGANVLTF
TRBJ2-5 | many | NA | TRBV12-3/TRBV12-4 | TGTGCCAGCAGTCCTCAGGGGTGGGGGCAAGAGACCCAGTACTTC | CASSPQGWGQETQYF
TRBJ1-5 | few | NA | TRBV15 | TGTGCCACCAGCAGAGAAGGGGGTTCACAGCCCCAGCATTTT | CATSREGGSQPQHF
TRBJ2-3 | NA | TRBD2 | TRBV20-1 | TGCAGTGCTATCGGGGCGGGGGGGCGGATTACAGATACGCAGTATTTT | CSAIGAGGRITDTQYF
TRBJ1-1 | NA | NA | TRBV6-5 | TGTGCCAGCAGTTACGCAGCAGTCACTGAAGCTTTCTTT | CASSYAAVTEAFF
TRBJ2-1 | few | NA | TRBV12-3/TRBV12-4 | TGTGCCAGCAGAAAGGAGGAGAGGCAGTTCTTC | CASRKEERQFF
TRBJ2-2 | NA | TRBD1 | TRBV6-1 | TGTGCCAGCAGCCGACAGGGTTTTAACACCGGGGAGCTGTTTTTT | CASSRQGFNTGELFF
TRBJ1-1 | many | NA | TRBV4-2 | TGTGCCAGCAGCCATCCGGGGAACACTGAAGCTTTCTTT | CASSHPGNTEAFF
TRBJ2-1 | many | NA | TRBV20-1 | TGCAGTGCTAGTTTATCGGGAAATGAGCAGTTCTTC | CSASLSGNEQFF
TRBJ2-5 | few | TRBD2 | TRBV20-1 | TGCAGTGTGTTAGCGGGAGGATACCAAGAGACCCAGTACTTC | CSVLAGGYQETQYF